A single sample is the source of the 21 T cell receptor beta chains below, sequenced in a study of blood T cell repertoires in COVID-19. Data came from immunoSEQ multiplex PCR; TCRdb stores just in-frame clones and leaves some out. The sample contains about 30,000 clones, approximately 91% of which appear only once. Sequencing was carried out using peripheral blood. These receptors all come from a human donor with active COVID-19. The donor label of this sample is uncertain.

The chain uses TRBV13 and TRBJ2-3, with TRBD1 matching over 7 bases. Per the germline V gene, CDR1 is PRHDT and CDR2 is FYEKMQ (reference sequence). This CDR3 spans 15 amino acids. V shed 5 bases, J shed 5 bases, and the junction held 10 bases outside the gene matches. The CDR3 sequence: CASSLTGTLKDTQYF. In DNA form, the CDR3 reads TGTGCCAGCAGCCTGACAGGGACCCTTAAAGATACGCAGTATTTT.

V usage is TRBV5-4 and J usage is TRBJ2-5; 8 nucleotides match TRBD1. Germline V gives CDR1 SGHNT, CDR2 YYREEE (reference sequence). The CDR3 runs to 15 residues. V shed 4 bases, J shed 3 bases, and the junction held 8 bases outside the gene matches. The CDR3: CASSADDRGKETQYF. The CDR3 DNA reads TGTGCCAGCAGCGCGGACGACAGGGGAAAAGAGACCCAGTACTTC.

This clone occurred once. V usage is TRBV7-2 and J usage is TRBJ1-1, with 7 nucleotides matching TRBD1. This CDR3 is 15 amino acids long. Germline CDR1 reads SGHTA; CDR2 reads FQGNSA. Unmatched junction bases numbered 8, after V lost 1 base and J lost 6 bases. CDR3 bases: TGTGCCAGCAGCTTAGTGGTCAGGGGGGTCGCTGAAGCTTTCTTT. It encodes CASSLVVRGVAEAFF.

This clone was recorded only once. This chain joins TRBV6-2 or TRBV6-3 and TRBJ1-2, with 9 bases lining up with TRBD1. Germline lookup yields CDR1 MNHEY and CDR2 SVGEGT. V lost 6 bases to trimming and J lost 0 bases; unmatched junction nucleotides: 8. The CDR3 contains 16 residues. The CDR3 reads CASSSGQGIANYGYTF. CDR3 sequence (DNA): TGTGCCAGCAGCAGCGGACAGGGGATAGCTAACTATGGCTACACCTTC.

The gene calls are TRBV19 and TRBJ2-1; TRBD2 is a possible D gene (6 bases). This CDR3 has 17 amino acids. The V gene's germline CDR1 is LNHDA and CDR2 SQIVND (reference sequence). The germline V and J ends were trimmed by 0 bases and 1 base, with 13 bases remaining between them. This chain's CDR3 is CASSIDLSSVSYNEQFF. The DNA of the CDR3 is TGTGCCAGTAGTATAGATTTGTCTAGCGTTTCCTACAATGAGCAGTTCTTC.

The genes are TRBV6-1 and TRBJ2-6; 10 nucleotides agree with TRBD1. The germline gives CDR1 MNHNS, CDR2 SASEGT. This CDR3 is built from 18 residues. Trimming at V came to 4 bases and at J to 4 bases, leaving 10 bases not matched to a gene. Here the CDR3 reads CASSGGEDRGFGANVLTF. The CDR3 nucleotides are TGTGCCAGCAGTGGAGGGGAGGACAGGGGGTTCGGGGCCAACGTCCTGACTTTC.

V and J are TRBV7-9 and TRBJ1-1; D is uncertain. This CDR3 is 12 amino acids long. The germline V gene encodes CDR1 SEHNR and CDR2 FQNEAQ (reference sequence). V was pared by 5 bases and J by 11 bases, with 15 bases between. The CDR3 bases are TGTGCCAGCAGCCCTCCTCGGGAGTCGGCTTTCTTT. It specifies CASSPPRESAFF.

The V call is TRBV3-1 (or the pseudogene TRBV3-2), the J call TRBJ2-1; the D gene is possibly TRBD2 (5 bases). The length of the CDR3 is 16 residues. V lost 5 bases to trimming and J lost 0 bases, with 14 bases between them. CDR1 and CDR2 from the germline V gene are LGHDT and YNNKEL (reference sequence). CDR3: CASSSGGGSSYNEQFF. The CDR3 DNA follows: TGTGCCAGCAGCTCTGGCGGCGGGTCCTCCTACAATGAGCAGTTCTTC.

This clone has only one observation. The same CDR3 is also encoded by other DNA sequences in this sample. This chain uses TRBV19 with TRBJ1-5; 9 nucleotides align to TRBD1. CDR1 LNHDA and CDR2 SQIVND come from the germline V gene (reference sequence). Trimming removed 4 bases from V and 3 bases from J; junction bases left unmatched: 7. The CDR3 sequence is 16 residues long. The CDR3 region is CASSTPDRGNNQPQHF. As DNA, the CDR3 is TGTGCCAGTAGTACCCCGGACAGGGGAAACAATCAGCCCCAGCATTTT.

There are a few counts of this clone. The J gene is TRBJ2-3, the V gene TRBV27; tentatively, D is TRBD1 (6 bases). The CDR3 loop spans 15 amino acids. With 3 bases removed from V and 0 bases from J, the gap between germline ends came to 10 bases. CDR1 MNHEY and CDR2 SMNVEV come from the germline V gene (reference sequence). CDR3 coding DNA: TGTGCCAGCAGTTTTTATCAGGGGAGCACAGATACGCAGTATTTT. Translation gives CASSFYQGSTDTQYF.

The chain combines TRBV9 with TRBJ2-2; D is perhaps TRBD2 (5 bases). Looked up from germline, CDR1 is SGDLS and CDR2 is YYNGEE. The germline V and J ends were trimmed by 0 bases and 7 bases, with 13 bases remaining between them. This CDR3 is built from 15 residues. The CDR3 nucleotides are TGTGCCAGCAGCGTAGATACTCGGCGGGTCGGGGAGCTGTTTTTT. Translating gives CASSVDTRRVGELFF.

This clone showed up just once. The J gene is TRBJ1-2, the V gene TRBV10-3; possibly TRBD1 for D (5 bases). V gave up 0 bases and J gave up 4 bases, with 9 bases separating them. This CDR3 is 14 amino acids long. Germline CDR1 reads ENHRY; CDR2 reads SYGVKD. CDR3 DNA sequence: TGTGCCATCAGTGAGTCGTGGGGCGGCTATGGCTACACCTTC. Translation: CAISESWGGYGYTF.

The chain couples TRBV6-2 or TRBV6-3 to TRBJ1-5; D possibly corresponds to TRBD1 (6 bases). The CDR3 length is 15 residues. Germline V gene sequence: CDR1 MNHEY, CDR2 SVGEGT. V was clipped by 0 bases and J by 11 bases, with 17 bases between them. DNA for the CDR3: TGTGCCAGCAGTTACTCCCGGGGGGCGTTGAGGTCCCAGCATTTT. Translation gives CASSYSRGALRSQHF.

The gene calls are TRBV5-4 and TRBJ2-1; no clear D. Germline V gene lookup returns CDR1 SGHNT and CDR2 YYREEE (reference sequence). V was pared by 3 bases and J by 0 bases, with 10 bases between. The CDR3 sequence is 15 residues long. DNA for the CDR3: TGTGCCAGCAGCTCTAACCCAAACTCCTACAATGAGCAGTTCTTC. Residues: CASSSNPNSYNEQFF.

The V gene is TRBV27, the J gene TRBJ2-7; TRBD2 is a possible D gene (5 bases). The CDR3 length is 14 residues. Deletions cut 2 bases from V and 0 bases from J, with 8 bases between. Germline CDR1 and CDR2: MNHEY and SMNVEV (reference sequence). CDR3: CASSLSGSSYEQYF. As DNA, the CDR3 is TGTGCCAGCAGTTTAAGTGGGAGCTCCTACGAGCAGTACTTC.

This clone was observed once. The V and J genes are TRBV6-5 and TRBJ2-7, with TRBD2 identical over 7 bases. There are 13 residues in the CDR3. From germline, CDR1 is MNHEY and CDR2 SVGAGI. With V trimmed by 6 bases and J by 3 bases, 5 bases remained unmatched. The CDR3 DNA sequence: TGTGCCAGCAGAGGGGCGGGAGACTACGAGCAGTACTTC. Translating it yields CASRGAGDYEQYF.

The CDR3 here is CASSSRQGKYF. The DNA for the CDR3 is TGTGCCAGCAGCTCCCGACAGGGGAAGTACTTC. V gene TRBV11-2 combines with J gene TRBJ2-5; 8 bases fit TRBD1. V lost 4 bases, J lost 12 bases, and 4 bases stayed unmatched. Germline loops: CDR1 SGHAT, CDR2 FQNNGV. The CDR3 spans 11 residues.

The chain employs TRBV2 and TRBJ2-3, with 14 bases fitting TRBD2. The germline gives CDR1 SNHLY, CDR2 FYNNEI. The CDR3 consists of 19 residues. V lost 5 bases and J lost 0; bases outside the gene matches: 10. The CDR3 sequence is CASSWRLAGGPGSTDTQYF. CDR3 bases: TGTGCCAGCAGTTGGAGACTAGCGGGGGGGCCAGGAAGCACAGATACGCAGTATTTT.

The chain is built from TRBV6-2 or TRBV6-3 and TRBJ1-1; D might be TRBD1 (5 bases). V was pared by 2 bases and J by 3 bases, with 10 bases between. Germline CDR1 and CDR2: MNHEY and SVGEGT. The CDR3 contains 14 residues. The CDR3 loop reads CASSYPPRDTEAFF. CDR3 nucleotide sequence: TGTGCCAGCAGTTACCCCCCCAGGGACACTGAAGCTTTCTTT.

The chain carries TRBV12-3 or TRBV12-4 and TRBJ2-5; D remains unclear. This CDR3 spans 13 amino acids. Trimming cost V 5 bases and J 5 bases, with 12 bases left between them. The CDR3 bases are TGTGCCAGCAGTCAAGACTGGGTCGAGACCCAGTACTTC. Its protein is CASSQDWVETQYF.

This chain uses TRBV13 with TRBJ1-1; 12 positions match TRBD1. CDR1 is PRHDT and CDR2 is FYEKMQ in the germline V gene (reference sequence). V gave up 4 bases and J gave up 0 bases; unmatched junction bases: 6. The CDR3 contains 17 residues. CDR3 in amino acids: CASSSRDRGRLNTEAFF. CDR3 DNA: TGTGCCAGCAGCTCCCGGGACAGGGGGCGCCTGAACACTGAAGCTTTCTTT.